The text below deals with one T cell receptor beta chain. The antigen remains undetermined. The entry originates in a study of early T cells in non-severe SARS-CoV-2 infection. About the study: Sequenced material consisted of bulk RNA (from unsorted whole blood), and chains were unpaired. Regarding the study as a whole: In VDJdb matching, anti-spike CD8 responses were favored while private and CD4 specificities went missing.

There are 16 residues in the CDR3. V dropped 1 base and J dropped 5 bases, with 18 bases sitting between them. Germline CDR1 reads SGHRS; CDR2 reads YFSETQ. Individual cDNA molecules received unique molecular identifiers. TCRdb itself ran the 5' RACE reads through MiXCR, one entry per CDR3 protein. The sample has around 86,000 distinct CDR3 sequences, under 15% seen once; the top ten hold approximately 0.5%. The receptor's source is an adult who was a healthcare worker with PCR-confirmed SARS-CoV-2 infection or an uninfected control (not recorded which). This chain uses TRBV5-1 with TRBJ2-5, with D uncertain. Material: whole blood. The CDR3 DNA reads as TGCGCCAGCAGCTTGTCCTCTGATGTAGGGTTGGAGACCCAGTACTTC. This codes for CASSLSSDVGLETQYF.